These 21 T cell receptor beta chains originate from one sample sequenced in a study of human T cells and chemical hapten exposure. One entry per CDR3 protein results from TCRdb running MiXCR on the RACE reads. The data show 75,000 to 90,000 distinct CDR3 sequences, approximately 10% seen once. Time point meaning: patch test 1, 2 weeks after DPC sensitization. Treatment denoted: therapeutic diphenylcyclopropenone sensitization with weekly scalp DPC. The sample consisted of whole blood, taken in connection with sensitization to the hapten diphenylcyclopropenone (DPC). The receptors shown here come from a woman aged 50 to 65 with alopecia areata. Some clones in this sample may be carry-over from other donors' samples.

J is TRBJ2-7 and V is TRBV20-1; TRBD2 agrees at 7 bases. The germline CDR1 and CDR2 sequences are DFQATT and SNEGSKA (reference sequence). The CDR3 is made up of 15 amino acids. Unmatched junction bases numbered 5, after V lost 0 bases and J lost 0 bases. The CDR3, as DNA: TGCAGTGCTAGAGATCGGGAGCGGGGCTCCTACGAGCAGTACTTC. Translation: CSARDRERGSYEQYF.

This clonotype has a handful of counts. The rearrangement joins TRBV20-1 to TRBJ2-1; either TRBD1 or TRBD2 may supply D (5 bases each). Trimming pared 6 bases from V and 9 bases from J, leaving 12 bases between. This CDR3 comprises 11 residues. Germline V gene data show CDR1 as DFQATT and CDR2 as SNEGSKA (reference sequence). The CDR3 spells CSASEGLEQFF. DNA for the CDR3: TGCAGTGCCAGCGAGGGGCTTGAGCAGTTCTTC.

The chain employs TRBV7-9 and TRBJ1-5; TRBD1 agrees at 8 bases. V gave up 7 bases and J gave up 6 bases; unmatched junction bases: 8. The germline CDR1 and CDR2 sequences are SEHNR and FQNEAQ (reference sequence). This CDR3 spans 14 amino acids. Written as DNA, the CDR3 is TGTGCCAGCACCTCCCAGGGGGCCGGTCAGCCCCAGCATTTT. It codes for CASTSQGAGQPQHF.

This clonotype was observed at least ten times. One junction end disagrees with the germline gene, perhaps due to a read error. The V call is TRBV28, the J call TRBJ1-5, with D uncertain. The CDR3 length is 15 residues. CDR1 is MDHEN and CDR2 is SYDVKM in the germline V gene. CDR3 sequence (DNA): TGTGCCAGCACTTTAGCTTCCGGGCCCAATCAGCCCCAGCATTTT. Translation: CASTLASGPNQPQHF.

In its sample, this clonotype was seen a few times. V and J are TRBV25-1 and TRBJ2-1, with TRBD2 matching 9 bases. Germline lookup yields CDR1 MGHDK and CDR2 SYGVNS. V lost 2 bases and J lost 7; bases outside the gene matches: 6. CDR3 length: 15 amino acids. Here the CDR3 DNA reads TGTGCCAGCAGTGAAAGGTCTAGCGGGATTAATGAGCAGTTCTTC. Translating it yields CASSERSSGINEQFF.

This clonotype was seen only a few times. The V and J genes are TRBV12-3 or TRBV12-4 and TRBJ2-5, with D possibly being TRBD2 (5 bases). The CDR3 totals 14 residues. V lost 6 bases to trimming and J lost 3 bases, with 14 bases between them. CDR3 amino acids: CASSPGNLEETQYF. In DNA form, the CDR3 reads TGTGCCAGCAGCCCCGGGAACCTCGAAGAGACCCAGTACTTC.

In this sample, this clonotype turned up many times. The chain is built from TRBV7-8 and TRBJ2-3, with D perhaps matching TRBD1 (6 bases). Germline values: CDR1 SGHVS, CDR2 FQNEAQ. Trimming took 6 bases from V and 2 from J, leaving 18 bases between them. This CDR3 spans 16 amino acids. The CDR3 DNA is TGTGCCAGCAGGGGGTCCCGGGACACGATCACAGATACGCAGTATTTT. Encoded protein: CASRGSRDTITDTQYF.

This clonotype appeared once. The chain recombines TRBV2 with TRBJ1-4, with D hard to call. Germline V CDR1 and CDR2: SNHLY, FYNNEI. Trimming removed 4 bases at V and 0 bases at J, with 12 bases between. CDR3 length equals 16 residues. The CDR3 DNA sequence: TGTGCCAGCAGTGGGACGGCTACAGCAACTAATGAAAAACTGTTTTTT. Its translation is CASSGTATATNEKLFF.

In its sample, this clonotype was seen many times. V gene TRBV28 combines with J gene TRBJ2-1; TRBD2 aligns across 13 bases. The CDR3 consists of 14 residues. Per germline, CDR1 MDHEN and CDR2 SYDVKM. V was clipped by 9 bases and J by 8 bases; unmatched bases: 7. DNA of the CDR3: TGTGCCAGTCTACTAGCGGGAGGGCCGCATGAGCAGTTCTTC. Amino acid sequence: CASLLAGGPHEQFF.

This chain links TRBV6-5 with TRBJ2-5, with D unclear. Trimming left V 4 bases short and J 4 bases short, with 10 bases between. The CDR3 runs 13 residues. Germline V gene data show CDR1 as MNHEY and CDR2 as SVGAGI. As DNA, the CDR3 is TGTGCCAGCAGTTGGAGTACTCGAGAGACCCAGTACTTC. It translates to CASSWSTRETQYF.

This clonotype has only a few counts. The genes are TRBV29-1 and TRBJ2-7; 7 bases match TRBD1. Germline assignment: CDR1 SQVTM and CDR2 ANQGSEA. V shed 3 bases, J shed 1 base, and the junction held 9 bases outside the gene matches. There are 15 residues in the CDR3. DNA of the CDR3: TGCAGCGTTGAGTCCCCGACAGGGTTGTCCTACGAGCAGTACTTC. It codes for CSVESPTGLSYEQYF.

The chain links TRBV7-6 to TRBJ2-3; D unclear. The CDR3 is 13 residues long. Trimming shortened V by 1 base and J by 6 bases, and 8 bases separated the two germline ends. Germline-derived CDR1 and CDR2 are SGHVS and FNYEAQ. The chain's CDR3 is CASSLGHLDTQYF. In nucleotides, the CDR3 is TGTGCCAGCAGCTTAGGCCATTTGGATACGCAGTATTTT.

This clonotype has ten or more counts. The rearrangement joins TRBV20-1 to TRBJ1-1; possible D gene TRBD1, 5 bases. CDR1 DFQATT and CDR2 SNEGSKA come from the germline V gene (reference sequence). Trimming took 2 bases from V and 1 from J, leaving 11 bases between them. The CDR3 spans 14 residues. The CDR3 bases are TGCAGTGCTAGATCGCCCGACAGGAACACTGAAGCTTTCTTT. Its protein product is CSARSPDRNTEAFF.

The chain employs TRBV19 and TRBJ1-5; D not certain. Germline assignment: CDR1 LNHDA and CDR2 SQIVND (reference sequence). The CDR3 runs to 14 residues. The V gene lost 5 bases and the J gene lost 0 bases, with 8 bases spanning the gap. The DNA of the CDR3 is TGTGCCAGTAGTGAGCGTCATAGCAATCAGCCCCAGCATTTT. It specifies CASSERHSNQPQHF.

This clonotype was seen many times. The chain uses TRBV18 and TRBJ1-4, with a possible D match to TRBD1 (6 bases). The CDR3 has 13 amino acids. From germline, CDR1 is KGHSH and CDR2 LQKENI. With 3 bases removed from V and 8 bases from J, the gap between germline ends came to 10 bases. The CDR3, as DNA: TGTGCCAGCTCACCGGGACAAGTAGAAAAACTGTTTTTT. The encoded protein is CASSPGQVEKLFF.

The table lists this clonotype with many counts. This sequence joins TRBV2 and TRBJ2-1; D gene ambiguous. Trimming removed 5 bases at V and 0 bases at J, with 11 bases between. Germline-derived CDR1 and CDR2 are SNHLY and FYNNEI. This CDR3 is built from 15 residues. CDR3 protein: CASSYDTSSYNEQFF. The CDR3 coding sequence is TGTGCCAGCAGTTATGACACCAGCTCCTACAATGAGCAGTTCTTC.

CDR3 in amino acids: CASSVRQASNNNEQFF. The CDR3 coding sequence is TGCGCCAGCAGTGTAAGACAGGCCTCCAATAACAATGAGCAGTTCTTC. The chain employs TRBV10-1 and TRBJ2-1, with D possibly being TRBD1 (6 bases). V shed 4 bases and J shed 5 bases, with 18 bases lying between them. CDR3 length: 16 residues. Germline CDR1 is WNHNN and CDR2 is SYGVQD (reference sequence).

This chain links TRBV11-2 with TRBJ2-7; TRBD2 agrees at 12 bases. V lost 4 bases and J lost 7; bases outside the gene matches: 8. The CDR3 is 15 amino acids. CDR1 and CDR2 from the germline V gene are SGHAT and FQNNGV. Here the CDR3 reads CASSSRLAGVGEQYF. DNA of the CDR3: TGTGCCAGCAGCTCCAGACTAGCGGGAGTAGGTGAGCAGTACTTC.

This chain links TRBV6-1 with TRBJ2-3; D may be TRBD2 (6 bases). Germline V gene sequence: CDR1 MNHNS, CDR2 SASEGT. The CDR3 covers 14 residues. V was shortened by 1 base and J by 4 bases, with 9 bases between the two germline ends. CDR3 amino acids: CASSEGLASDTQYF. The CDR3 bases are TGTGCCAGCAGTGAAGGCCTAGCGTCAGATACGCAGTATTTT.

The chain employs TRBV7-9 and TRBJ1-5; D remains ambiguous. V shed 1 base and J shed 0 bases, with 10 bases lying between them. Germline assignment: CDR1 SEHNR and CDR2 FQNEAQ (reference sequence). The CDR3 length is 16 residues. The CDR3 DNA reads as TGTGCCAGCAGCTTAGAGGCAGGCTCTAGCAATCAGCCCCAGCATTTT. It specifies CASSLEAGSSNQPQHF.

This clonotype was counted ten times or more. The rearrangement joins TRBV29-1 to TRBJ2-1; maybe TRBD2 (6 bases). The V end lost 7 bases, the J end lost 9 bases, and 16 bases lay between the germline ends. The germline CDR1 and CDR2 sequences are SQVTM and ANQGSEA. CDR3 length: 12 residues. In DNA form, the CDR3 reads TGCAGCGCGGGGCGGGGAGAGGCTGAGCAGTTCTTC. Translation: CSAGRGEAEQFF.